This T cell receptor (beta chain) is drawn from a study of beta chain features in type 1 diabetes. Findings and limits, study-wide: It was possible that PCR favored shorter templates, equally so in patients and controls. Naive, central memory and Treg TCRB repertoires appeared more alike in patients than in healthy donors. When VDJ junctions were examined, type 1 diabetes patients showed fewer insertions and more deletions. Shortening of TCRB CDR3s, moderate but significant, appeared in all four CD4+ subsets of Type 1 diabetes patients.

Stem cell-like memory, regulatory, central memory and naive CD4+ cells were sorted via CD45RO/CCR7/CD25/CD127/CD95/CD27. Germline V gene sequence: CDR1 SGHTA, CDR2 FQGNSA. The CDR3 is 14 amino acids. Trimming stripped 1 base from V and 10 bases from J, with 11 bases between. Only a few counts were recorded for this clone. Its antigen is currently unknown. Sequenced material consisted of expressed TCRB transcripts (all of the isolated RNA was reverse transcribed). The method was immunoSEQ multiplex PCR; TCRdb's version includes in-frame clones alone and lacks a portion of them. The data show a few hundred thousand clones, approximately 15% seen once.

Sequencing was done on a sample of naive CD4+ T cells from blood. The V and J genes are TRBV7-2 and TRBJ1-6; no definite D call. The TCR sequence derives from a man aged 25-45 years with type 1 diabetes. This CDR3 is CASSLVGGVSPLHF. The CDR3 DNA reads TGTGCCAGCAGCTTAGTCGGCGGGGTCTCACCCCTCCACTTT.